Listed below are T cell receptor beta chains from one sample, sequenced in a study of sequential checkpoint blockade in melanoma. TCRdb's copy holds only in-frame clones and misses some; the assay was immunoSEQ multiplex PCR. The sample consists of nearly 4,000 clones, approximately 19% of them appearing once. Sequenced material: tumor tissue (inferred from file names), taken from a patient given nivolumab and ipilimumab in sequence. The receptors come from a human donor with melanoma. CDR3s leave out the opening cysteine and the closing phenylalanine or tryptophan. The D gene is left open where the match is weak.

j_call	v_call	d_call	cdr3_length	cdr3_aa
TRBJ1-4	TRBV28	NA	12	AISQQASREKLF
TRBJ1-2	TRBV29-1	NA	11	SVERGRNYGYT
TRBJ1-5	TRBV6-8	NA	14	ASSYSPIGRGEPQH
TRBJ1-2	TRBV11-3	TRBD1	12	ASSSRERGQGYT
TRBJ2-1	TRBV11-3	NA	13	ASSLEGSIRNEQF
TRBJ1-2	TRBV19	NA	12	ASRDSGLLYGYT
TRBJ2-1	TRBV29-1	TRBD1	11	SVGQGAGNEQF
TRBJ2-1	TRBV19	NA	11	ASSIYQGNEQF
TRBJ2-5	TRBV6-8	TRBD2	13	ASSELAGGQETQY
TRBJ1-1	TRBV6-8	NA	14	ASSYGFRTMNTEAF
TRBJ2-3	TRBV6-8	TRBD2	13	ASRGTSRIWDTQY
TRBJ1-1	TRBV6-8	NA	10	ASNHRGSEAF
TRBJ2-7	TRBV11-3	TRBD2	13	ASSFMSGGKYEQY
TRBJ2-5	TRBV6-8	NA	12	ASSDGAGLETQY
TRBJ1-6	TRBV23-1	NA	11	ASSGGLDSPLH
TRBJ2-3	TRBV6-8	TRBD2	14	ASSGISGGITDTQY
TRBJ2-3	TRBV6-8	NA	12	ASSYGGHWDTQY
TRBJ1-2	TRBV11-3	TRBD1	12	ASSLVAGGYGYT
TRBJ2-1	TRBV19	NA	9	ASSGGPEQF
TRBJ2-1	TRBV11-3	NA	15	ASSTWTNLNSYNEQF
TRBJ1-1	TRBV18	NA	13	ASSPPTGVWTEAF
TRBJ2-3	TRBV11-3	TRBD2	14	ASSLELAGGRDTQY
TRBJ1-5	TRBV6-8	NA	13	ASSPYSASNQPQH
TRBJ2-1	TRBV29-1	NA	10	SVDGTYNEQF
TRBJ1-3	TRBV6-8	NA	10	ASVSSGNTIY
TRBJ2-1	TRBV4-1	TRBD1	14	ASSQDPTTGELGQF
TRBJ1-6	TRBV11-3	NA	13	ASSSYRVNNSPLH
TRBJ1-5	TRBV11-3	TRBD1	12	ASSLGQGNQPQH
TRBJ2-5	TRBV9	TRBD1	14	ASSISGTGGFETQY
TRBJ1-4	TRBV25-1	NA	13	ASSEGGYVNEKLF
TRBJ2-5	TRBV19	NA	11	ASRSTGRETQY